This T cell receptor beta chain comes out of a study of blood T cells in healthy people across ages. Overall study findings and caveats: Per-million-T-cell TCR beta diversity fell roughly linearly with age.

Alongside a J-beta primer mix, a sample-barcoded 5' primer served in a second PCR lasting roughly 7 to 11 cycles. Carrying 12 random nucleotides, a template-switch adaptor labeled each individual cDNA molecule. A minimum of 2.5 million CDR3-containing paired-end reads was obtained for each sample. MiXCR, run by TCRdb on the 5' RACE reads, gives a single entry per CDR3 protein. The profile covers hundreds of thousands of distinct CDR3 sequences, with more than 20% appearing a single time and about 3.6% taken by the ten largest. Trimming left V 5 bases short and J 2 bases short, with 12 bases between. Germline-derived CDR1 and CDR2 are DFQATT and SNEGSKA (reference sequence). The CDR3 is made up of 14 amino acids. In regard to this clonotype: Its target is not known.

The sample taken for sequencing was blood. The J gene is TRBJ1-4, the V gene TRBV20-1; tentatively, D is TRBD1 (6 bases). The TCR originated in a man in his sixties or seventies in good health. The CDR3 protein is CSAARGSTNEKLFF. CDR3 bases: TGCAGTGCTGCCAGGGGATCTACTAATGAAAAACTGTTTTTT.